These T cell receptor beta chains were read from a single sample in a study of blood T cells in healthy people across ages. TCRdb itself ran the 5' RACE reads through MiXCR, one entry per CDR3 protein. The data contain roughly 500,000 distinct CDR3 sequences, 27% of them singletons. Sequencing was done on a sample of blood. The receptors stem from a woman in her 70s in good health. Both conserved end residues are part of each CDR3. A D gene is named only where the DNA matches it firmly. Clone sizes are given selectively: once, few, many, or a class where the clone is expanded.

CDR3 DNA: TGTGCCATCAGGGGACAGCCCCAATCACCCCTCCACTTT; CDR3 protein: CAIRGQPQSPLHF; V gene: TRBV10-3; J gene: TRBJ1-6; clone size: few; D gene: TRBD1
CDR3 DNA: TGTGCCAGCAGCCTCGGATCGTCGGAGACCCAGTACTTC; CDR3 protein: CASSLGSSETQYF; V gene: TRBV7-2; J gene: TRBJ2-5; clone size: few; D gene: -
CDR3 DNA: TGTGCCAGCAGTCCCACTGCCTCCCCCTACAATGAGCAGTTCTTC; CDR3 protein: CASSPTASPYNEQFF; V gene: TRBV12-3/TRBV12-4; J gene: TRBJ2-1; clone size: few; D gene: -
CDR3 DNA: TGTGCCAGTACTACCGGGACACTGGGCAATCAGCCCCAGCATTTT; CDR3 protein: CASTTGTLGNQPQHF; V gene: TRBV19; J gene: TRBJ1-5; clone size: -; D gene: -
CDR3 DNA: TGTGCCAGCGGCCAGGGAAGTCCTAACTATGGCTACACCTTC; CDR3 protein: CASGQGSPNYGYTF; V gene: TRBV21-1; J gene: TRBJ1-2; clone size: -; D gene: -
CDR3 DNA: TGTGCCAGCAGCTTAGCCGGGTCTTACGCTGAAGCTTTCTTT; CDR3 protein: CASSLAGSYAEAFF; V gene: TRBV7-8; J gene: TRBJ1-1; clone size: few; D gene: -
CDR3 DNA: TGTGCCAGCAGCCAAGGCCCCGGAAGCATCCCTGGAAACACCATATATTTT; CDR3 protein: CASSQGPGSIPGNTIYF; V gene: TRBV3-1; J gene: TRBJ1-3; clone size: -; D gene: -
CDR3 DNA: TGTGCCAGCAGCGATCGACCTAGCGGTTATGAAAAACTGTTTTTT; CDR3 protein: CASSDRPSGYEKLFF; V gene: TRBV7-6; J gene: TRBJ1-4; clone size: few; D gene: -
CDR3 DNA: TGCGCCAGCAGCTTGGCCCCCGGGACACAGGGGACCCAGTACTTC; CDR3 protein: CASSLAPGTQGTQYF; V gene: TRBV5-1; J gene: TRBJ2-5; clone size: -; D gene: -
CDR3 DNA: TGCGCCAGCAGCCAAGAAACACCCGTTCGGGATACGCAGTATTTT; CDR3 protein: CASSQETPVRDTQYF; V gene: TRBV4-1; J gene: TRBJ2-3; clone size: -; D gene: -
CDR3 DNA: TGTGCCACCAGCAGAGATGGGAGGGAAGAGACCCAGTACTTC; CDR3 protein: CATSRDGREETQYF; V gene: TRBV15; J gene: TRBJ2-5; clone size: few; D gene: TRBD2
CDR3 DNA: TGTGCCACGCGGGGGAGCCAAGAGACCCAGTACTTC; CDR3 protein: CATRGSQETQYF; V gene: TRBV6-5; J gene: TRBJ2-5; clone size: -; D gene: TRBD2
CDR3 DNA: TGTGCCACCAGCGGGCAGGGGACCTCTGGGGCCAACGTCCTGACTTTC; CDR3 protein: CATSGQGTSGANVLTF; V gene: TRBV24-1; J gene: TRBJ2-6; clone size: -; D gene: -
CDR3 DNA: TGTGCCAGCAGCCAAGGGAGCTCTGGGGCCAACGTCCTGACTTTC; CDR3 protein: CASSQGSSGANVLTF; V gene: TRBV3-1; J gene: TRBJ2-6; clone size: -; D gene: -
CDR3 DNA: TGTGCCATCAGTGAAGGGGACAGGAGGGGATTCTACGAGCAGTACTTC; CDR3 protein: CAISEGDRRGFYEQYF; V gene: TRBV10-3; J gene: TRBJ2-7; clone size: few; D gene: TRBD1
CDR3 DNA: TGCGCCAGCAGCGGGGACGGTGCGCCCTACGAGCAGTACTTC; CDR3 protein: CASSGDGAPYEQYF; V gene: TRBV5-1; J gene: TRBJ2-7; clone size: -; D gene: -
CDR3 DNA: TGCGCCAGCAGCTTGCCCGACCCCGGCCACTATGGCTACACCTTC; CDR3 protein: CASSLPDPGHYGYTF; V gene: TRBV5-1; J gene: TRBJ1-2; clone size: -; D gene: -
CDR3 DNA: TGTGCCAGCAGCGTAGCTCTGACGGGGAGATACAATGAGCAGTTCTTC; CDR3 protein: CASSVALTGRYNEQFF; V gene: TRBV13; J gene: TRBJ2-1; clone size: -; D gene: -
CDR3 DNA: TGTGCCAGCAGTGAAGCAAAGGGGCCTCAGCCCCAGCATTTT; CDR3 protein: CASSEAKGPQPQHF; V gene: TRBV2; J gene: TRBJ1-5; clone size: few; D gene: -
CDR3 DNA: TGCAGCGTTAAGAGGGACATCACAGATACGCAGTATTTT; CDR3 protein: CSVKRDITDTQYF; V gene: TRBV29-1; J gene: TRBJ2-3; clone size: -; D gene: -
CDR3 DNA: TGCGCCAGCAGCCCCGGCCGGTCGGACACCGGGGAGCTGTTTTTT; CDR3 protein: CASSPGRSDTGELFF; V gene: TRBV5-1; J gene: TRBJ2-2; clone size: -; D gene: -
CDR3 DNA: TGCAGCGTTGTACTGGCTTCCTACGAGCAGTACTTC; CDR3 protein: CSVVLASYEQYF; V gene: TRBV29-1; J gene: TRBJ2-7; clone size: few; D gene: -
CDR3 DNA: TGTGCCAGCAGCCCGACGGACTCGGAGACCCAGTACTTC; CDR3 protein: CASSPTDSETQYF; V gene: TRBV7-2; J gene: TRBJ2-5; clone size: -; D gene: -
CDR3 DNA: TGTGCCATAAGTGAGGACCTCTGGGGAGCGGCTTTCTTT; CDR3 protein: CAISEDLWGAAFF; V gene: TRBV10-3; J gene: TRBJ1-1; clone size: few; D gene: -
CDR3 DNA: TGCAGCCCCGAAGCGGAGACTGAAGCTTTCTTT; CDR3 protein: CSPEAETEAFF; V gene: TRBV29-1; J gene: TRBJ1-1; clone size: -; D gene: -
CDR3 DNA: TGTGCCAGCTCACCATTGCTGACGGGAAACACTGAAGCTTTCTTT; CDR3 protein: CASSPLLTGNTEAFF; V gene: TRBV18; J gene: TRBJ1-1; clone size: -; D gene: -
CDR3 DNA: TGTGCCTGGAGTGGGGGGGCTATGGAGACCCAGTACTTC; CDR3 protein: CAWSGGAMETQYF; V gene: TRBV30; J gene: TRBJ2-5; clone size: -; D gene: -
CDR3 DNA: TGTGCCAGCACCAAGGGGGGGACCCACTCTGGAAACACCATATATTTT; CDR3 protein: CASTKGGTHSGNTIYF; V gene: TRBV21-1; J gene: TRBJ1-3; clone size: -; D gene: -
CDR3 DNA: TGTGCCAGCTCCCCGCAAGGCAGGGCCCAGCATTTT; CDR3 protein: CASSPQGRAQHF; V gene: TRBV28; J gene: TRBJ1-5; clone size: -; D gene: -
CDR3 DNA: TGTGCCAGCAGCACCTCGGGGGGCGAAAAACTGTTTTTT; CDR3 protein: CASSTSGGEKLFF; V gene: TRBV7-9; J gene: TRBJ1-4; clone size: -; D gene: -
CDR3 DNA: TGCGCCAGCAGCCACCAGCGAGATACGCAGTATTTT; CDR3 protein: CASSHQRDTQYF; V gene: TRBV5-1; J gene: TRBJ2-3; clone size: -; D gene: -
CDR3 DNA: TGCAGCGCCGAGGGACCATATAATGAAAAACTGTTTTTT; CDR3 protein: CSAEGPYNEKLFF; V gene: TRBV29-1; J gene: TRBJ1-4; clone size: few; D gene: -
CDR3 DNA: TGTGCCAGCAGCTTGTTCCAGGGACGGAGGCGTCAAGAGACCCAGTACTTC; CDR3 protein: CASSLFQGRRRQETQYF; V gene: TRBV5-4; J gene: TRBJ2-5; clone size: -; D gene: -
CDR3 DNA: TGCAGTACCGACTCCCAGGGAAACTATGGCTACACCTTC; CDR3 protein: CSTDSQGNYGYTF; V gene: TRBV20-1; J gene: TRBJ1-2; clone size: -; D gene: -
CDR3 DNA: TGTGCCAGCACTCGAACAGGGATAAATGGCTACACCTTC; CDR3 protein: CASTRTGINGYTF; V gene: TRBV6-2/TRBV6-3; J gene: TRBJ1-2; clone size: few; D gene: -
CDR3 DNA: TGTGCCAGCAGTCGGACGTACCAAGAGACCCAGTACTTC; CDR3 protein: CASSRTYQETQYF; V gene: TRBV3-1; J gene: TRBJ2-5; clone size: -; D gene: -
CDR3 DNA: TGTGCCACCAGCAGAGATCAGGCAGATGGCTACACCTTC; CDR3 protein: CATSRDQADGYTF; V gene: TRBV15; J gene: TRBJ1-2; clone size: few; D gene: -
CDR3 DNA: TGTGCCAGCAGTTTACAGGGATCCAGCGTTGGAAACACCATATATTTT; CDR3 protein: CASSLQGSSVGNTIYF; V gene: TRBV28; J gene: TRBJ1-3; clone size: few; D gene: -
CDR3 DNA: TGTGCCAGCAGTTGGGGCGGGAACACCGGGGAGCTGTTTTTT; CDR3 protein: CASSWGGNTGELFF; V gene: TRBV7-2; J gene: TRBJ2-2; clone size: -; D gene: -
CDR3 DNA: TGTGCCAGCAGGGGACTCTATGGCTACACCTTC; CDR3 protein: CASRGLYGYTF; V gene: TRBV12-3/TRBV12-4; J gene: TRBJ1-2; clone size: -; D gene: -
CDR3 DNA: TGTGCCAGCAGTTCCCGGATGGCTCCCCAGCATTTT; CDR3 protein: CASSSRMAPQHF; V gene: TRBV6-5; J gene: TRBJ1-5; clone size: -; D gene: -
CDR3 DNA: TGTGCCAGCACTTCGAGGACAGTCTCCTACAATGAGCAGTTCTTC; CDR3 protein: CASTSRTVSYNEQFF; V gene: TRBV28; J gene: TRBJ2-1; clone size: -; D gene: -
CDR3 DNA: TGCGCCAGCAGCTTGGGTCGGAATAATGAAAAACTGTTTTTT; CDR3 protein: CASSLGRNNEKLFF; V gene: TRBV5-1; J gene: TRBJ1-4; clone size: once; D gene: -
CDR3 DNA: TGCAGTGCTCGACAGGGGGCGAACTCCTACGAGCAGTACTTC; CDR3 protein: CSARQGANSYEQYF; V gene: TRBV20-1; J gene: TRBJ2-7; clone size: -; D gene: TRBD1
CDR3 DNA: TGCAGTGCTAGGGGGGCAGAGATGATTACCTACGAGCAGTACTTC; CDR3 protein: CSARGAEMITYEQYF; V gene: TRBV20-1; J gene: TRBJ2-7; clone size: -; D gene: -
CDR3 DNA: TGCGCCAGCAGCCAAGAGCCCTGGCCGAGCACAGATACGCAGTATTTT; CDR3 protein: CASSQEPWPSTDTQYF; V gene: TRBV4-1; J gene: TRBJ2-3; clone size: few; D gene: -
CDR3 DNA: TGTGCCAGCAGTCCCAGCGGGGGATACACAGATACGCAGTATTTT; CDR3 protein: CASSPSGGYTDTQYF; V gene: TRBV12-3/TRBV12-4; J gene: TRBJ2-3; clone size: once; D gene: TRBD2
CDR3 DNA: TGTGCCAGCAGCTCCGTCCTAAACTATGGCTACACCTTC; CDR3 protein: CASSSVLNYGYTF; V gene: TRBV6-2/TRBV6-3; J gene: TRBJ1-2; clone size: few; D gene: -
CDR3 DNA: TGCAGCGTAAAGGGGACGTCTGGGGCGGAAAAACTGTTTTTT; CDR3 protein: CSVKGTSGAEKLFF; V gene: TRBV29-1; J gene: TRBJ1-4; clone size: -; D gene: -
CDR3 DNA: TGTGCCAGCTCACCTATAGGGAATAATGAAAAACTGTTTTTT; CDR3 protein: CASSPIGNNEKLFF; V gene: TRBV18; J gene: TRBJ1-4; clone size: -; D gene: -
CDR3 DNA: TGTGCCTGGAGTGTACCGGGGGCGGGTGAGCAGTTCTTC; CDR3 protein: CAWSVPGAGEQFF; V gene: TRBV30; J gene: TRBJ2-1; clone size: few; D gene: -
CDR3 DNA: TGCGCCAGCAGACGGAGGCAGGGAGGTGGTCCGGTTTACGAGCAGTACTTC; CDR3 protein: CASRRRQGGGPVYEQYF; V gene: TRBV5-1; J gene: TRBJ2-7; clone size: -; D gene: -
CDR3 DNA: TGTGCCAGCAGTGAACGAGACACCATCTCACCCCTCCACTTT; CDR3 protein: CASSERDTISPLHF; V gene: TRBV2; J gene: TRBJ1-6; clone size: -; D gene: -
CDR3 DNA: TGTGCCATCAGCGTGAGCGGGGGTGCCTACAATGAGCAGTTCTTC; CDR3 protein: CAISVSGGAYNEQFF; V gene: TRBV10-3; J gene: TRBJ2-1; clone size: few; D gene: TRBD2
CDR3 DNA: TGTGCCAGCAGCCCCTATAAGGCCTATGGCTACACCTTC; CDR3 protein: CASSPYKAYGYTF; V gene: TRBV11-2; J gene: TRBJ1-2; clone size: -; D gene: -